This is a list of T cell receptor beta chains from one sample in a study of T cell changes during pregnancy in multiple sclerosis. Produced via immunoSEQ multiplex PCR; TCRdb's table is partial and in-frame only. The sample lists roughly 27,000 clones, roughly 84% occurring once. This specimen consisted of CD8+ T cells from peripheral blood mononuclear cells, obtained after pregnancy. These receptors came from a female donor with multiple sclerosis, enrolled in a pregnancy study. Both conserved end residues are part of each CDR3. A D gene is named only where the DNA matches it firmly. Rows may omit the clone size; those that give it use once, few, many or a size class.

>TRBD1|.|TRBV2|TRBJ2-5
CASSDGQGAWETQYF
TGTGCCAGCAGTGACGGACAGGGGGCTTGGGAGACCCAGTACTTC
>.|.|TRBV5-6|TRBJ2-1
CASSLVELNEQFF
TGTGCCAGCAGCTTGGTTGAGCTCAATGAGCAGTTCTTC
>.|.|TRBV30|TRBJ1-1
CACHRGGNTEAFF
TGTGCCTGCCATAGGGGCGGAAACACTGAAGCTTTCTTT
>.|.|TRBV6-5|TRBJ2-5
CASSYLGEAQYF
TGTGCCAGCAGTTACTTAGGGGAGGCCCAGTACTTC
>.|.|TRBV19|TRBJ1-1
CASSIARNTEAFF
TGTGCCAGTAGTATAGCGCGGAACACTGAAGCTTTCTTT
>.|.|TRBV19|TRBJ2-1
CASSIEEPSGLPTSRTRYNEQFF
TGTGCCAGTAGTATAGAGGAGCCCTCGGGACTTCCAACCTCCCGAACTAGATACAATGAGCAGTTCTTC
>TRBD2|.|TRBV5-1|TRBJ2-3
CASSFITLSGGGDTQYF
TGCGCCAGCAGCTTCATTACGCTTAGCGGGGGCGGGGATACGCAGTATTTT
>.|.|TRBV28|TRBJ1-6
CASSHEAVDSPLHF
TGTGCCAGCAGTCATGAGGCAGTTGATTCACCCCTCCACTTT
>TRBD1|.|TRBV5-1|TRBJ2-7
CASSLAQGASYEQYF
TGCGCCAGCAGCTTGGCGCAGGGGGCGTCCTACGAGCAGTACTTC
>.|.|TRBV28|TRBJ2-3
CASSFLAGDTDTQYF
TGTGCCAGCAGTTTCTTGGCAGGGGACACAGATACGCAGTATTTT
>TRBD2|few|TRBV6-4|TRBJ2-1
CASSDSSGGAYEQFF
TGTGCCAGCAGTGACTCAAGCGGGGGGGCTTATGAGCAGTTCTTC
>.|few|TRBV4-3|TRBJ2-6
CASSQVATSSGANVLTF
TGCGCCAGCAGCCAAGTAGCGACCTCCTCTGGGGCCAACGTCCTGACTTTC
>.|.|TRBV27|TRBJ2-7
CASSLSPGTPGYEQYF
TGTGCCAGCAGTTTATCCCCCGGGACACCCGGCTACGAGCAGTACTTC
>.|.|TRBV10-3|TRBJ2-2
CAITQGSTGELFF
TGTGCCATCACCCAGGGAAGCACCGGGGAGCTGTTTTTT
>TRBD1|.|TRBV5-4|TRBJ1-1
CASSFSGTGTEAFF
TGTGCCAGCAGCTTTTCTGGGACAGGGACTGAAGCTTTCTTT
>TRBD2|.|TRBV19|TRBJ2-3
CASSPSRGRGSTDTQYF
TGTGCCAGTAGTCCTTCGAGAGGGCGGGGGAGCACAGATACGCAGTATTTT
>TRBD1|.|TRBV28|TRBJ1-2
CASSPLEGGVVNGYTF
TGTGCCAGCAGTCCTCTCGAAGGGGGCGTAGTGAATGGCTACACCTTC
>TRBD2|.|TRBV6-4|TRBJ2-5
CASSEGAGGQETQYF
TGTGCCAGCAGTGAAGGAGCGGGGGGGCAAGAGACCCAGTACTTC